This T cell receptor (beta chain) was retrieved from a study of blood T cell repertoires in COVID-19. The method was immunoSEQ multiplex PCR; TCRdb's version includes in-frame clones alone and lacks a portion of them. Of around 200,000 clones in the sample, roughly 80% are singletons; the top ten hold approximately 5.3%. Germline V gives CDR1 SGHTA, CDR2 FQGNSA. V was clipped by 5 bases and J by 6 bases, with 17 bases between them. The CDR3 contains 14 residues. The chain couples TRBV7-2 to TRBJ2-7; D perhaps matches TRBD1 (6 bases). Sequenced material: peripheral blood. This receptor was obtained from a human donor in a cohort sampled during active COVID-19. The CDR3 sequence is CASSPTQGISEQYF. The CDR3 nucleotides read TGTGCCAGCAGCCCGACACAGGGAATAAGCGAGCAGTACTTC.